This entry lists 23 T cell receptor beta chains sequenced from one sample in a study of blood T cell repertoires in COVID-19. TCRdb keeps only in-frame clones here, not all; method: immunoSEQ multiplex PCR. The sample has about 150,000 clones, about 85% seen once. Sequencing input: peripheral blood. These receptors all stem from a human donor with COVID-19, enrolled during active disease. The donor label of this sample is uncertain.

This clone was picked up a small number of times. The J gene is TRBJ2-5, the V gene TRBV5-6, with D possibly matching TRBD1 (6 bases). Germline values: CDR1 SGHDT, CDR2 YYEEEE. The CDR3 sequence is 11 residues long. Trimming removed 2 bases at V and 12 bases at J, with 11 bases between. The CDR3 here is CASSLGGPEYF. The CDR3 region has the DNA TGTGCCAGCAGCTTAGGGGGACCCGAGTACTTC.

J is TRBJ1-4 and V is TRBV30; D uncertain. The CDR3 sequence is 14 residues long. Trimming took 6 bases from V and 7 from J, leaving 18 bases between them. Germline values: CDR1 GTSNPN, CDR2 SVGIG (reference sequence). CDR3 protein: CACLRPDRSEKLFF. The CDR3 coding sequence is TGTGCCTGCCTCAGACCTGACCGGAGTGAAAAACTGTTTTTT.

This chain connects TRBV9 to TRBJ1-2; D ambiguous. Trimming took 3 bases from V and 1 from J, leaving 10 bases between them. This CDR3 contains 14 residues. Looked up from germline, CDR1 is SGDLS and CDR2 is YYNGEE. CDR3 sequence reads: CASSATDGNYGYTF. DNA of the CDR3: TGTGCCAGCAGCGCCACAGACGGTAACTATGGCTACACCTTC.

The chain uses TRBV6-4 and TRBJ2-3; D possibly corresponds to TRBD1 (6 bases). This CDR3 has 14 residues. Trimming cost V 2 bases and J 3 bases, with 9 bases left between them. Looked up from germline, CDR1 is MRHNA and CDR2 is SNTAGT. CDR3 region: CASSDETGTDTQYF. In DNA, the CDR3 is TGTGCCAGCAGTGACGAGACAGGAACAGATACGCAGTATTTT.

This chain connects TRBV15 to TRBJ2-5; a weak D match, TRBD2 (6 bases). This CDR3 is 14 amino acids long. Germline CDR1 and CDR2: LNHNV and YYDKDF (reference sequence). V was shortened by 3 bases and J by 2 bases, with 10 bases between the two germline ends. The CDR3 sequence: CATSSLGGQETQYF. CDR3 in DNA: TGTGCCACCAGCAGCCTGGGGGGACAAGAGACCCAGTACTTC.

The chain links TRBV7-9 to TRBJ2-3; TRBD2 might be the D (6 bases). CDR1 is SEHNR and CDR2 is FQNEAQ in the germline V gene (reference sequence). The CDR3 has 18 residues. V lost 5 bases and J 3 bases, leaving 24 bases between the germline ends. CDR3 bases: TGTGCCAGCAGCCTACACCCTGAGGGTCTCGCGGGGACAGATACGCAGTATTTT. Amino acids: CASSLHPEGLAGTDTQYF.

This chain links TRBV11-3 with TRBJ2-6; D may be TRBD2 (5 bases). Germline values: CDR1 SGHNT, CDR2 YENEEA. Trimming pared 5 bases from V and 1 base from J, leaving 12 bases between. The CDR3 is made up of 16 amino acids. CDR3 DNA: TGTGCCAGCAGCCGTCGGACGGGGTCTGGGGCCAACGTCCTGACTTTC. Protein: CASSRRTGSGANVLTF.

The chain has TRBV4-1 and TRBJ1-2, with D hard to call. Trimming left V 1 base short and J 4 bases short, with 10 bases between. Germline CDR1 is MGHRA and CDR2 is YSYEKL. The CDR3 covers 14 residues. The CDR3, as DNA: TGCGCCAGCAGCCAAGTGGGCATCCGCTATGGCTACACCTTC. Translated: CASSQVGIRYGYTF.

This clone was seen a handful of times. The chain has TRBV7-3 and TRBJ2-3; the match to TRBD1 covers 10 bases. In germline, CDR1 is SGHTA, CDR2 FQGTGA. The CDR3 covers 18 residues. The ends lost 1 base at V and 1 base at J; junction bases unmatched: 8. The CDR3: CASSLNPPDRGRTDTQYF. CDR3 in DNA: TGTGCCAGCAGCTTAAACCCCCCTGACAGGGGGCGCACAGATACGCAGTATTTT.

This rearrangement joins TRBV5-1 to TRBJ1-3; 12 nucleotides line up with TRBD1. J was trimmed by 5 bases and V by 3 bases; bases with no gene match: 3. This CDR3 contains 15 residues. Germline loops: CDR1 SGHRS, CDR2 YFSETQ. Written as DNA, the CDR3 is TGCGCCAGCAGCTACGGGACAGGGGGCAGAAACACCATATATTTT. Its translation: CASSYGTGGRNTIYF. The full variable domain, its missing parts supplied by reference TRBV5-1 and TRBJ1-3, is KAGVTQTPRYLIKTRGQQVTLSCSPISGHRSVSWYQQTPGQGLQFLFEYFSETQRNKGNFPGRFSGRQFSNSRSEMNVSTLELGDSALYLCASSYGTGGRNTIYFGEGSWLTVV.

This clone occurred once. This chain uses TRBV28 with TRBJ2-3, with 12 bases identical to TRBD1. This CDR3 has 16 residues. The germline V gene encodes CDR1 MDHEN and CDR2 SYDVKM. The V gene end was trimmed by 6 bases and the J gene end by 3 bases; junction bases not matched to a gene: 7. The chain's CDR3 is CASRFRDRGLTDTQYF. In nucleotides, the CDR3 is TGTGCCAGCAGATTCCGGGACAGGGGGCTGACAGATACGCAGTATTTT.

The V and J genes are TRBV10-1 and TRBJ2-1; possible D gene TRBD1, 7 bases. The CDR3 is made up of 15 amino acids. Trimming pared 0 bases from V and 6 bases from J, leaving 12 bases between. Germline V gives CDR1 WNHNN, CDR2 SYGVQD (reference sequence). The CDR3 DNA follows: TGCGCCAGCAGTGAGTCGAGCAGGGGGGCCAATGAGCAGTTCTTC. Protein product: CASSESSRGANEQFF.

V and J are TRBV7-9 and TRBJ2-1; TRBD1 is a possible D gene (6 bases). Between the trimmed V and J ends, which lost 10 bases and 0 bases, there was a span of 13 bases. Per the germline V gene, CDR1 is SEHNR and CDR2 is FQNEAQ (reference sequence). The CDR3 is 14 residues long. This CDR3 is CATLRGSSYNEQFF. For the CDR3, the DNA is TGTGCCACCCTAAGGGGGAGCTCCTACAATGAGCAGTTCTTC. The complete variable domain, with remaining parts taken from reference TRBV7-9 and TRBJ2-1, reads DTGVSQNPRHKITKRGQNVTFRCDPISEHNRLYWYRQTLGQGPEFLTYFQNEAQLEKSRLLSDRFSAERPKGSFSTLEIQRTEQGDSAMYLCATLRGSSYNEQFFGPGTRLTVL.

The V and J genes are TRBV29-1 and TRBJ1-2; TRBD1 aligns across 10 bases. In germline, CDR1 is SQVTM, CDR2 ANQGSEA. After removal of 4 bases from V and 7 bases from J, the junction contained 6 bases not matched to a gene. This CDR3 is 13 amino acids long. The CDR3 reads CSVGKDRGIGYTF. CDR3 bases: TGCAGCGTTGGAAAGGACAGGGGGATTGGCTACACCTTC.

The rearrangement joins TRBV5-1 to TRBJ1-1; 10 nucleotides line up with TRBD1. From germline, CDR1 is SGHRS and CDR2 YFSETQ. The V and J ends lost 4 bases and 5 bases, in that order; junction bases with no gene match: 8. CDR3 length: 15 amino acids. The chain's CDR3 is CASSLLDRGPTEAFF. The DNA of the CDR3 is TGCGCCAGCAGCCTACTTGACAGGGGGCCTACTGAAGCTTTCTTT.

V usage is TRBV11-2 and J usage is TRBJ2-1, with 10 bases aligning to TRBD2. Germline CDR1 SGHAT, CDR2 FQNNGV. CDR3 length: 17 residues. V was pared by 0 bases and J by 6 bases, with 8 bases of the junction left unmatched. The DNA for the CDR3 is TGTGCCAGCAGCTTAGATTTTCTAGCGGGAGTTCGCAATGAGCAGTTCTTC. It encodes CASSLDFLAGVRNEQFF.

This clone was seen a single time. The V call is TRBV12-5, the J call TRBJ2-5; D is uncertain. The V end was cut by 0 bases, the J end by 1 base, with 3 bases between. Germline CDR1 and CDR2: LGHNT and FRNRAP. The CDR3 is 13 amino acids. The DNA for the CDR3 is TGTGCTAGTGGTTTGGTCCTCCAAGAGACCCAGTACTTC. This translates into CASGLVLQETQYF.

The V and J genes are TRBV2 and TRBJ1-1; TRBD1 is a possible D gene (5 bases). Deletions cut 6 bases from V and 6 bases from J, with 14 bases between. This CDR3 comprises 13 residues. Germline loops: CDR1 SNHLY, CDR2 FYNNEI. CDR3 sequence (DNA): TGTGCCAGCAGAACAGGACCATTGGCTGAAGCTTTCTTT. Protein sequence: CASRTGPLAEAFF.

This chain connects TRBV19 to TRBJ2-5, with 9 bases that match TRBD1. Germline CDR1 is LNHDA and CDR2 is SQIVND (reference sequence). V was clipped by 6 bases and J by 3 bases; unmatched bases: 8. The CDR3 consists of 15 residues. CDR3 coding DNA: TGTGCCAGTAGCATCCTCCGGACAGGGGAAGAGACCCAGTACTTC. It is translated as CASSILRTGEETQYF.

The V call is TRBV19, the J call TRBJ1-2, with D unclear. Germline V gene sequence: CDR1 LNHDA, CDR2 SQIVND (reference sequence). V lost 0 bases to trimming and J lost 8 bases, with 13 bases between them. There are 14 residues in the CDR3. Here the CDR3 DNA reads TGTGCCAGTAGTATAGAAGCGGGTAGTCGAGGCTACACCTTC. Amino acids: CASSIEAGSRGYTF.

The CDR3 is CASSWAGGTEAFF. CDR3 coding DNA: TGTGCCAGCAGCTGGGCGGGGGGTACTGAAGCTTTCTTT. The chain carries TRBV5-4 and TRBJ1-1; D is possibly TRBD1 (5 bases). The CDR3 runs 13 residues. Trimming cost V 3 bases and J 5 bases, with 11 bases left between them. The germline V gene has CDR1 SGHNT and CDR2 YYREEE (reference sequence). The whole variable domain, remainder taken from reference TRBV5-4 and TRBJ1-1, is ETGVTQSPTHLIKTRGQQVTLRCSSQSGHNTVSWYQQALGQGPQFIFQYYREEENGRGNFPPRFSGLQFPNYSSELNVNALELDDSALYLCASSWAGGTEAFFGQGTRLTVV.

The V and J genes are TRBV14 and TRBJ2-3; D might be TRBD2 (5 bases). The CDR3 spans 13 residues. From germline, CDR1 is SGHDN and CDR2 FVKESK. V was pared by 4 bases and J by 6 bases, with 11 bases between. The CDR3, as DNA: TGTGCCAGCAGCCCGGCGGGCTGGGATACGCAGTATTTT. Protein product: CASSPAGWDTQYF. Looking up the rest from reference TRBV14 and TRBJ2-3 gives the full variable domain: EAGVTQFPSHSVIEKGQTVTLRCDPISGHDNLYWYRRVMGKEIKFLLHFVKESKQDESGMPNNRFLAERTGGTYSTLKVQPAELEDSGVYFCASSPAGWDTQYFGPGTRLTVL.

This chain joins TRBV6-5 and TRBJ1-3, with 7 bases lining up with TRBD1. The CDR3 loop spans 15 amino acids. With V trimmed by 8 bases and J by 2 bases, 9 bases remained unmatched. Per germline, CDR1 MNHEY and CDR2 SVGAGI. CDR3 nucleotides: TGTGCCAGCCTCGCCCGACAGGGCCCTGGAAACACCATATATTTT. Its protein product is CASLARQGPGNTIYF.